The clone carrying this T cell receptor (beta chain) was seen more than once but under ten times. Its antigen is undetermined. These data come from a study of identical twins. Study-wide findings and caveats: Twin pairs had excess sharing that was weaker in beta out-of-frame sequences.

With V trimmed by 2 bases and J by 0 bases, 3 bases remained unmatched. The CDR3 sequence is 17 residues long. Germline lookup yields CDR1 MNHEY and CDR2 SVGAGI. MiXCR was run by TCRdb on the 5' RACE reads, yielding one entry per CDR3 protein. The sample has around 1.7 million distinct CDR3 sequences, less than 40% seen once. The rearrangement joins TRBV6-5 to TRBJ2-3; TRBD2 aligns across 12 bases. The sample comprised cord blood. The TCR comes from a newborn girl in good health. The CDR3 DNA follows: TGTGCCAGCAGTTACCTAGCGGGAGGGCCCAGCACAGATACGCAGTATTTT. As protein: CASSYLAGGPSTDTQYF.